A selection of T cell receptor beta chains follows, all from one sample in a study of shared clonotypes between healthy human individuals. Libraries were prepared by immunoSEQ multiplex PCR; TCRdb keeps only in-frame clonotypes and omits some of them. Among fewer than 600,000 clones listed, approximately 71% were seen once. Sequenced material: PBMCs. The source of these receptors is a woman in her 40s in good health. Some clones in this sample may be carry-over from other donors' samples. The CDR3 runs from the conserved cysteine through the conserved F or W. A D gene is named only where the DNA matches it firmly. The size of a clone is reported for some rows only, either as once, few or many, or as a class for expanded clones.

v_gene	abundance	j_gene	d_gene	CDR3aa	CDR3nt
TRBV9	.	TRBJ1-5	.	CASSVGVGGSNQPQHF	TGTGCCAGCAGCGTAGGTGTGGGGGGCAGCAATCAGCCCCAGCATTTT
TRBV15	.	TRBJ2-7	.	CATSRDWDTNEQYF	TGTGCCACCAGCAGAGATTGGGATACGAACGAGCAGTACTTC
TRBV5-1	.	TRBJ1-1	TRBD1	CASSFGNPGQSPEAFF	TGCGCCAGCAGCTTTGGGAATCCGGGACAGAGTCCTGAAGCTTTCTTT
TRBV6-5	.	TRBJ1-5	.	CASSSASNQPQHF	TGTGCCAGCAGTTCGGCAAGCAATCAGCCCCAGCATTTT
TRBV11-2	.	TRBJ2-7	.	CASSLDWAGGMDYRYEQYF	TGTGCCAGCAGCTTAGATTGGGCGGGCGGGATGGACTACAGATACGAGCAGTACTTC
TRBV7-9	few	TRBJ1-5	.	CASSLGNQPQHF	TGTGCCAGCAGCTTAGGCAATCAGCCCCAGCATTTT
TRBV29-1	.	TRBJ2-7	TRBD1	CSVVGPVTGVEQYF	TGCAGCGTTGTCGGCCCCGTGACAGGGGTCGAGCAGTACTTC
TRBV6-1	few	TRBJ1-2	TRBD1	CASDRVGYGYTF	TGTGCCAGTGACAGGGTTGGCTATGGCTACACCTTC
TRBV11-2	.	TRBJ2-7	TRBD2	CASSSVAGGPYEQYF	TGTGCCAGCAGCTCCGTAGCGGGAGGCCCCTACGAGCAGTACTTC
TRBV11-2	.	TRBJ2-7	.	CASSLGVSYEQYF	TGTGCCAGCAGCTTGGGTGTAAGCTACGAGCAGTACTTC
TRBV7-8	.	TRBJ2-7	TRBD2	CASSQVLAGVHEQYF	TGTGCCAGCAGCCAAGTACTAGCGGGAGTCCACGAGCAGTACTTC
TRBV4-3	many	TRBJ2-2	TRBD2	CASSRLPGLAGGELFF	TGCGCCAGCAGCCGACTTCCGGGACTAGCGGGCGGGGAGCTGTTTTTT
TRBV9	once	TRBJ1-3	.	CASSPWGGTGNTIYF	TGTGCCAGCAGCCCTTGGGGGGGCACTGGAAACACCATATATTTT
TRBV28	.	TRBJ1-4	TRBD1	CASSTYGTGQNEKLFF	TGTGCCAGCAGTACCTATGGGACAGGGCAAAATGAAAAACTGTTTTTT
TRBV10-3	.	TRBJ2-6	.	CAISESWLSGANVLTF	TGTGCCATCAGTGAGTCCTGGCTCTCTGGGGCCAACGTCCTGACTTTC
TRBV7-9	.	TRBJ2-7	TRBD1	CASSPDRGPLLYEQYF	TGTGCCAGCAGCCCTGACAGGGGACCGCTTCTCTACGAGCAGTACTTC
TRBV21-1	.	TRBJ1-5	.	CASSMGQGNNQPQHF	TGTGCCAGCAGCATGGGACAGGGTAACAATCAGCCCCAGCATTTT
TRBV28	many	TRBJ1-4	.	CASRPHGQHNEKLFF	TGTGCCAGCAGACCTCACGGACAGCATAATGAAAAACTGTTTTTT
TRBV2	.	TRBJ1-2	TRBD1	CASSEYWTGNYGYTF	TGTGCCAGCAGTGAGTACTGGACAGGGAACTATGGCTACACCTTC
TRBV6-5	.	TRBJ2-5	TRBD1	CASSYSRGLGTQYF	TGTGCCAGCAGTTACTCCAGGGGGCTGGGGACCCAGTACTTC
TRBV15	.	TRBJ2-5	TRBD2	CATSRDGREGPGETQYF	TGTGCCACCAGCAGAGATGGGCGGGAGGGCCCCGGGGAGACCCAGTACTTC
TRBV6-4	.	TRBJ2-3	.	CASKTSSNTDTQYF	TGTGCCAGCAAAACTAGCTCCAACACAGATACGCAGTATTTT
TRBV28	.	TRBJ1-1	TRBD1	CASLDRANTEAFF	TGTGCCAGTTTAGACAGGGCGAACACTGAAGCTTTCTTT
TRBV6-4	once	TRBJ2-1	.	CASSPELASYNEQFF	TGTGCCAGCAGCCCCGAGCTAGCGTCATACAATGAGCAGTTCTTC
TRBV30	.	TRBJ2-1	TRBD2	CAWRIRLAGLNEQFF	TGTGCCTGGAGGATACGTCTAGCGGGATTAAATGAGCAGTTCTTC
TRBV7-8	.	TRBJ1-5	.	CASSFDFRQPQHF	TGTGCCAGCAGCTTCGACTTTCGTCAGCCCCAGCATTTT
TRBV6-5	.	TRBJ1-1	.	CASRGDTEAFF	TGTGCCAGCCGGGGGGACACTGAAGCTTTCTTT
TRBV9	.	TRBJ1-1	TRBD1	CASSVASTGEPEAFF	TGTGCCAGCAGCGTAGCAAGCACAGGGGAGCCTGAAGCTTTCTTT
TRBV6-1	.	TRBJ2-7	.	CASLMGAGSSYEQYF	TGTGCCAGCTTGATGGGGGCCGGGAGCTCCTACGAGCAGTACTTC
TRBV5-1	.	TRBJ1-5	.	CASSLGDTNQPQHF	TGCGCCAGCAGCTTGGGGGACACCAATCAGCCCCAGCATTTT
TRBV28	once	TRBJ1-4	.	CASSRRLSGSEKLFF	TGTGCCAGCAGTCGCCGACTTTCGGGGAGTGAAAAACTGTTTTTT
TRBV4-2	few	TRBJ2-6	TRBD2	CASATGTTAGANVLTF	TGTGCCAGCGCGACCGGGACTACTGCTGGGGCCAACGTCCTGACTTTC
TRBV28	.	TRBJ2-5	TRBD1	CASKLTGRDREETQYF	TGTGCCAGCAAGCTGACGGGCCGGGACAGGGAAGAGACCCAGTACTTC
TRBV7-8	.	TRBJ2-2	.	CASSRRVGVRGELFF	TGTGCCAGCAGCCGGCGGGTAGGGGTTCGCGGGGAGCTGTTTTTT
TRBV28	.	TRBJ2-7	.	CASRPHAYEQYF	TGTGCCAGCAGACCCCATGCCTACGAGCAGTACTTC
TRBV2	.	TRBJ2-1	.	CASGKNEQFF	TGTGCCAGCGGTAAAAATGAGCAGTTCTTC
TRBV27	few	TRBJ1-5	.	CASSRPGERCDQPQHF	TGTGCCAGCAGTCGCCCTGGGGAGAGGTGCGATCAGCCCCAGCATTTT
TRBV9	.	TRBJ2-5	.	CASSVLDDQETQYF	TGTGCCAGCAGCGTACTGGACGACCAAGAGACCCAGTACTTC
TRBV7-9	few	TRBJ1-2	.	CASSLYSNYGYTF	TGTGCCAGCAGCTTGTACTCAAACTATGGCTACACCTTC
TRBV6-1	.	TRBJ1-5	TRBD1	CASSEGGTAYSNQPQHF	TGTGCCAGCAGTGAAGGTGGGACAGCGTATAGCAATCAGCCCCAGCATTTT
TRBV27	few	TRBJ1-1	.	CASTSFPPPSNTEAFF	TGTGCCAGCACGTCCTTCCCACCTCCGTCGAACACTGAAGCTTTCTTT
TRBV4-3	.	TRBJ2-7	TRBD2	CASSQDPTSAEQYF	TGCGCCAGCAGCCAAGATCCCACTAGCGCCGAGCAGTACTTC
TRBV19	.	TRBJ1-5	TRBD1	CASSTGTGVVLPQHF	TGTGCCAGTAGCACCGGGACAGGGGTTGTGCTGCCCCAGCATTTT
TRBV30	.	TRBJ2-7	TRBD1	CAWRGTGVREQYF	TGTGCCTGGAGAGGGACAGGGGTGAGGGAGCAGTACTTC
TRBV19	many	TRBJ2-5	TRBD2	CASSIIPQLAGGWETQYF	TGTGCCAGTAGTATCATCCCTCAATTAGCGGGAGGTTGGGAGACCCAGTACTTC
TRBV11-2	.	TRBJ2-2	.	CASSLYVTGSTGELFF	TGTGCCAGCAGCTTATACGTGACAGGTAGCACCGGGGAGCTGTTTTTT
TRBV10-3	many	TRBJ1-1	TRBD1	CAISGDRTNTEAFF	TGTGCCATCAGTGGGGACAGGACGAACACTGAAGCTTTCTTT
TRBV5-1	once	TRBJ2-7	.	CASSDLATTYEQYF	TGCGCCAGCAGTGATCTAGCGACCACCTACGAGCAGTACTTC
TRBV5-4	.	TRBJ2-7	.	CASSLGGPYEQYF	TGTGCCAGCAGCTTGGGTGGGCCCTACGAGCAGTACTTC
TRBV4-3	.	TRBJ2-4	TRBD2	CASSLGGFENIQYF	TGCGCCAGTTCGCTCGGGGGGTTTGAAAACATTCAGTACTTC
TRBV7-9	.	TRBJ2-1	TRBD1	CASSPIEGQGYNEQFF	TGTGCCAGCAGCCCCATTGAGGGACAGGGGTACAATGAGCAGTTCTTC
TRBV28	.	TRBJ1-1	.	CASSLRPLATEAFF	TGTGCCAGCAGTTTACGGCCGTTGGCCACTGAAGCTTTCTTT
TRBV9	.	TRBJ1-3	TRBD1	CASSEGQEYSGNTIYF	TGTGCCAGCAGCGAGGGACAGGAATACTCTGGAAACACCATATATTTT
TRBV19	.	TRBJ2-1	.	CASSIGASGEQFF	TGTGCCAGTAGTATAGGGGCCAGCGGTGAGCAGTTCTTC
TRBV4-1	.	TRBJ2-7	TRBD2	CASSPSGRSSYEQYF	TGCGCCAGCAGCCCGAGCGGGAGAAGCTCCTACGAGCAGTACTTC